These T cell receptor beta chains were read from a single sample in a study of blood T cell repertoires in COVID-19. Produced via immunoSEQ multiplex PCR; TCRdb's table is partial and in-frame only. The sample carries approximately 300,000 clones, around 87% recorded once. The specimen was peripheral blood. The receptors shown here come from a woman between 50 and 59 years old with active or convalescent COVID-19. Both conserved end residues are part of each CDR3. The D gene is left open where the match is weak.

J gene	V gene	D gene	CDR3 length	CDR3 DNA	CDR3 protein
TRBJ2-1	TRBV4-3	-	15	TGCGCCAGCAGCCCAAATTGGGCTAGCGATAATGAGCAGTTCTTC	CASSPNWASDNEQFF
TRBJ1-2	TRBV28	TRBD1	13	TGTGCCAGCAGTACTGGACAGGCCTATGGCTACACCTTC	CASSTGQAYGYTF
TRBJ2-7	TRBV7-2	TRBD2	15	TGTGCCAGCAGCTCGATTAGGAGCGGGATGAACGAGCAGTACTTC	CASSSIRSGMNEQYF
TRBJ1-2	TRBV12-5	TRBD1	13	TGTGCTAGTGGTTTATGGGACAGCTATGGCTACACCTTC	CASGLWDSYGYTF
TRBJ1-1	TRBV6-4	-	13	TGTGCCAGCAGTACCCGGGTGGGCACTGAAGCTTTCTTT	CASSTRVGTEAFF
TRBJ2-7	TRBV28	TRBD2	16	TGTGCCAGCAGTTTATCGGCGGCGGGAGCCCTCCTCGAGCAGTACTTC	CASSLSAAGALLEQYF
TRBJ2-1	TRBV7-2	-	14	TGTGCCAGCAGCTTAGAACTAGCCCGCAATGAGCAGTTCTTC	CASSLELARNEQFF
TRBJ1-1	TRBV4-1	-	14	TGCGCCAGCAGCCCATTCATCAGGGACACTGAAGCTTTCTTT	CASSPFIRDTEAFF
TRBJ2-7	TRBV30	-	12	TGTGCCTGGAGCCATACAGCCTACGAGCAGTACTTC	CAWSHTAYEQYF
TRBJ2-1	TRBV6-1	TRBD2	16	TGTGCCAGCAGTGGACCGACTAGCGGGAGTAGGGATGAGCAGTTCTTC	CASSGPTSGSRDEQFF
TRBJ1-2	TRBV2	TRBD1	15	TGTGCCAGCAGTGAAAGGGGACAGGGGATAAATGGCTACACCTTC	CASSERGQGINGYTF
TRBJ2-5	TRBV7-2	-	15	TGTGCCAGCAGCCCCTTTCCCAGGGGCAAGGAGACCCAGTACTTC	CASSPFPRGKETQYF
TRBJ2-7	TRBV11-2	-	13	TGTGCCAGCAGCCCGGGGACTTTATACGAGCAGTACTTC	CASSPGTLYEQYF